This TCR delta chain stems from a study of γδ T cells in repeated Plasmodium falciparum infection. The study, taken as a whole, reports: One small rural Malian village, predominantly a single ethnic group, supplied the cohort.

Remarks on this clone: The target antigen is unknown. The protein given by TCRdb reflects a much larger clone and differs at residue 5 from this DNA's translation, likely from a read error; the protein shown is the DNA's translation.

Both TRG and TRD chains were sequenced from each sorted sample. TCRdb processed the multiplex PCR reads again with the CATT caller. Of around 46,000 delta-chain clones in the sample, approximately 2% were seen once. The sequence derives from a pool of human donors (malaria-infected and uninfected, not separated). Input material: gamma-delta T cells from blood.

The DNA of the CDR3 is TGTGCCTGTGACGCCGCTTTTGGGGGGCCTGAACCCCTTACCTACACCGATAAACTCATCTTT. As protein: CACDAAFGGPEPLTYTDKLIF. This chain links TRDV2 with TRDJ1, with a possible D match to TRDD3 (6 bases). Here the J gene came from matching the DNA to germline, since TCRdb omits it. The CDR3 has 21 residues. Germline V lookup: CDR1 GEAIGNYY, CDR2 EKD. The germline V and J ends were trimmed by 3 bases and 0 bases, with 31 bases remaining between them.